A single sample is the source of the 18 T cell receptor beta chains below, sequenced in a study of early T cells in non-severe SARS-CoV-2 infection. TCRdb independently ran MiXCR on the 5' RACE reads; one entry per CDR3 protein. The table records about 46,000 distinct CDR3 sequences, over 5% of them present only once. The material was whole blood, obtained at baseline. The source of these receptors is an adult who was a healthcare worker with PCR-confirmed SARS-CoV-2 infection or an uninfected control (not recorded which).

V gene TRBV11-1 combines with J gene TRBJ2-7, with D possibly matching TRBD1 (5 bases). Germline V gene lookup returns CDR1 SGHAT and CDR2 FQDESV (reference sequence). The V end lost 1 base, the J end lost 2 bases, and 9 bases lay between the germline ends. The CDR3 length is 14 residues. The CDR3 nucleotides are TGTGCCAGCAGCTTAGGGGGCAGTACCTACGAGCAGTACTTC. The encoded protein is CASSLGGSTYEQYF.

This clonotype was picked up many times. The chain has TRBV2 and TRBJ2-1; perhaps D is TRBD1 or TRBD2 (6 bases each). This CDR3 contains 14 residues. Germline values: CDR1 SNHLY, CDR2 FYNNEI. V shed 0 bases and J shed 10 bases, with 13 bases lying between them. The CDR3 loop reads CASSEALGGTEQFF. The CDR3 DNA reads TGTGCCAGCAGTGAAGCGCTCGGGGGCACGGAGCAGTTCTTC. The full variable domain, in which reference TRBV2 and TRBJ2-1 provide the parts outside the CDR3, is EPEVTQTPSHQVTQMGQEVILRCVPISNHLYFYWYRQILGQKVEFLVSFYNNEISEKSEIFDDQFSVERPDGSNFTLKIRSTKLEDSAMYFCASSEALGGTEQFFGPGTRLTVL.

This clonotype has just a few counts. The J gene is TRBJ2-3, the V gene TRBV7-6; 7 bases fit TRBD1. The germline V gene has CDR1 SGHVS and CDR2 FNYEAQ. V lost 5 bases and J lost 6; bases outside the gene matches: 8. This CDR3 has 14 residues. For the CDR3, the DNA is TGTGCCAGCAGCCCGGACAGGTTGCGGGATACGCAGTATTTT. Protein: CASSPDRLRDTQYF.

This clonotype was found many times. This sequence joins TRBV28 and TRBJ2-3; D may be TRBD1 or TRBD2 (5 bases each). Trimming stripped 7 bases from V and 3 bases from J, with 14 bases between. The CDR3 extends over 14 amino acids. The germline V gene has CDR1 MDHEN and CDR2 SYDVKM. The CDR3 coding sequence is TGTGCCAGCAAGAGGGGAATGATGACAGATACGCAGTATTTT. It encodes CASKRGMMTDTQYF.

The CDR3 sequence: CASAPRSGFGTEAFF. The CDR3 nucleotides are TGTGCCAGCGCCCCCCGGTCAGGGTTTGGCACTGAAGCTTTCTTT. This chain links TRBV2 with TRBJ1-1; a weak D match, TRBD1 (5 bases). Germline values: CDR1 SNHLY, CDR2 FYNNEI. Trimming took 8 bases from V and 4 from J, leaving 20 bases between them. The CDR3 contains 15 residues.

The chain carries TRBV7-9 and TRBJ1-2, with a tentative D call TRBD1 (6 bases). From germline, CDR1 is SEHNR and CDR2 FQNEAQ (reference sequence). The V end was cut by 4 bases, the J end by 7 bases, with 19 bases between. The CDR3 is 15 amino acids. The CDR3 nucleotides are TGTGCCAGCAGCTCCGCCCGGGCAGGGGTTCCTGGCTACACCTTC. Encoded protein: CASSSARAGVPGYTF.

As regards this clonotype: This could be a read error, since a much larger clone is one nucleotide away. The chain links TRBV29-1 to TRBJ2-7; D is unclear. CDR1 is SQVTM, CDR2 ANQGSEA, per germline. The CDR3 covers 11 residues. V was clipped by 5 bases and J by 6 bases, with 11 bases between them. CDR3 residues: CSVPRSSEQYF. In nucleotides, the CDR3 is TGCAGCGTTCCGAGGAGTAGCGAGCAGTACTTC.

This clonotype was counted ten times or more. The V and J genes are TRBV7-9 and TRBJ2-2, with D possibly TRBD1 on 6 matching bases. The V gene lost 5 bases and the J gene lost 5 bases, with 9 bases spanning the gap. The CDR3 is 13 amino acids. CDR1 and CDR2 from the germline V gene are SEHNR and FQNEAQ (reference sequence). The DNA for the CDR3 is TGTGCCAGCAGCCGCAGGGGTACCGGGGAGCTGTTTTTT. Protein: CASSRRGTGELFF.

This clonotype was observed at least ten times. J is TRBJ1-1 and V is TRBV28, with 9 bases matching TRBD1. The CDR3 contains 15 residues. Germline V gene data show CDR1 as MDHEN and CDR2 as SYDVKM. The V and J ends lost 4 bases and 3 bases, in that order; junction bases with no gene match: 6. The CDR3 region is CASSSQRTGDTEAFF. The CDR3 bases are TGTGCCAGCAGTTCCCAGAGGACAGGGGACACTGAAGCTTTCTTT.

This clonotype was seen repeatedly, ten times or more. The chain joins TRBV12-3 or TRBV12-4 to TRBJ2-6; TRBD1 or TRBD2 may be the D gene (5 bases each). CDR3 length: 18 residues. V was clipped by 2 bases and J by 2 bases, with 16 bases between them. CDR3 sequence (DNA): TGTGCCAGCAGTTTAAGGGTTAGGGGAGTAACTGGGGCCAACGTCCTGACTTTC. It is translated as CASSLRVRGVTGANVLTF.

In this sample, this clonotype turned up a few times. The chain employs TRBV18 and TRBJ1-5; tentative D call: TRBD1 (5 bases). The CDR3 has 15 residues. In germline, CDR1 is KGHSH, CDR2 LQKENI. V dropped 2 bases and J dropped 4 bases, with 12 bases sitting between them. CDR3 in DNA: TGTGCCAGCTCACCAGGGGCCTCAGATAATCAGCCCCAGCATTTT. It specifies CASSPGASDNQPQHF.

There are many counts of this clonotype. V gene TRBV6-1 combines with J gene TRBJ1-5, with 8 bases that match TRBD1. J lost 1 base, V lost 4 bases, and 9 bases had no gene match. The CDR3 sequence is 17 residues long. The germline gives CDR1 MNHNS, CDR2 SASEGT. As DNA, the CDR3 is TGTGCCAGCAGTGGCAGGGGGCGAGGCGGAAGCAATCAGCCCCAGCATTTT. Protein sequence: CASSGRGRGGSNQPQHF.

In its sample, this clonotype was seen many times. The rearrangement joins TRBV4-1 to TRBJ1-4; 7 nucleotides align to TRBD1. The germline V gene encodes CDR1 MGHRA and CDR2 YSYEKL. This CDR3 is built from 16 residues. With 2 bases clipped from V and 8 bases from J, the junction kept 11 bases outside the gene matches. CDR3 residues: CASSQSGGNRGEKLFF. The CDR3 nucleotides are TGCGCCAGCAGCCAATCGGGGGGAAACAGGGGAGAAAAACTGTTTTTT.

This clonotype was counted ten times or more. The chain employs TRBV6-5 and TRBJ2-7; D may match TRBD1 or TRBD2 (5 bases each). Germline V gene sequence: CDR1 MNHEY, CDR2 SVGAGI. Trimming removed 5 bases from V and 3 bases from J, with 14 bases in between. The CDR3 has 14 amino acids. CDR3 sequence: CASSPFRGDYEQYF. Written as DNA, the CDR3 is TGTGCCAGCAGTCCTTTCCGGGGCGACTACGAGCAGTACTTC.

This clonotype was recorded many times. The chain couples TRBV29-1 to TRBJ2-2; TRBD1 is a possible D gene (7 bases). V shed 2 bases and J shed 4 bases, with 11 bases lying between them. This CDR3 has 14 residues. Germline-derived CDR1 and CDR2 are SQVTM and ANQGSEA. The CDR3 region is CSVERQGGTGELFF. The CDR3 bases are TGCAGCGTTGAACGGCAGGGGGGCACCGGGGAGCTGTTTTTT.

This clonotype has at least ten counts. The chain uses TRBV27 and TRBJ2-6; D is perhaps TRBD2 (5 bases). Trimming stripped 3 bases from V and 3 bases from J, with 12 bases between. Germline-derived CDR1 and CDR2 are MNHEY and SMNVEV (reference sequence). The CDR3 is 16 amino acids. The CDR3 nucleotides read TGTGCCAGCAGTTTGAGGGTGTCGGGTGGGGCCAACGTCCTGACTTTC. Translating it yields CASSLRVSGGANVLTF.

This clonotype has at least ten counts. The chain links TRBV6-1 to TRBJ1-1, with TRBD1 identical over 9 bases. The CDR3 runs 16 residues. J lost 1 base, V lost 4 bases, and 7 bases had no gene match. The germline V gene has CDR1 MNHNS and CDR2 SASEGT. This CDR3 reads CASSVGPGQGNTEAFF. The DNA for the CDR3 is TGTGCCAGCAGTGTTGGACCGGGACAGGGGAACACTGAAGCTTTCTTT.

In this sample, this clonotype turned up a few times. The CDR3 nucleotides are TGTGCCAGCAGTTTTTCGGTGAACACTGAAGCTTTCTTT. Translating gives CASSFSVNTEAFF. The genes are TRBV28 and TRBJ1-1; the D is unclear. Germline CDR1 is MDHEN and CDR2 is SYDVKM. The CDR3 is 13 amino acids. V lost 3 bases and J 0 bases, leaving 5 bases between the germline ends.